This T cell receptor beta chain is drawn from a study of CDR3 diversity in severe acne. V shed 3 bases and J shed 1 base, with 7 bases lying between them. The CDR3 runs to 13 residues. The germline V gene has CDR1 LNHDA and CDR2 SQIVND (reference sequence). TCRdb re-called the PCR reads through MiXCR, storing one row per CDR3 protein. The sample lists under 95,000 distinct CDR3 sequences, 45% to 55% occurring once. Sequenced: blood. This TCR came from a male donor in good health, serving as a control. The gene calls are TRBV19 and TRBJ2-7; unclear D gene. CDR3 sequence reads: CASSMRPSYEQYF. DNA of the CDR3: TGTGCCAGTAGTATGAGACCATCCTACGAGCAGTACTTC. Together with reference TRBV19 and TRBJ2-7, the CDR3 gives the full variable domain: DGGITQSPKYLFRKEGQNVTLSCEQNLNHDAMYWYRQDPGQGLRLIYYSQIVNDFQKGDIAEGYSVSREKKESFPLTVTSAQKNPTAFYLCASSMRPSYEQYFGPGTRLTVT.